This TCR beta chain was captured in a study of early T cells in non-severe SARS-CoV-2 infection. Study-wide background: Sequencing used unsorted whole-blood bulk RNA, so chains lack pairing. Study-wide points: Lookups in VDJdb leaned toward anti-spike CD8 responses and missed private and CD4 specificities.

CDR1 is DFQATT and CDR2 is SNEGSKA in the germline V gene (reference sequence). V was cut by 0 bases and J by 0 bases, with 8 bases left in between. This CDR3 comprises 14 residues. A remark on this clonotype: The antigen is not known.

Individually, cDNA molecules had unique molecular identifiers attached to them. TCRdb fed the 5' RACE reads into MiXCR, producing one record per CDR3 protein. The sample contains about 46,000 distinct CDR3 sequences, roughly 5.7% of which appear only once. The receptor was isolated from an adult who was a healthcare worker with PCR-confirmed SARS-CoV-2 infection or an uninfected control (not recorded which). The specimen was whole blood, collected at baseline. V gene TRBV20-1 combines with J gene TRBJ1-1; D uncertain. CDR3 sequence: CSARDRRVNTEAFF. CDR3 nucleotides: TGCAGTGCTAGAGATCGGCGCGTGAACACTGAAGCTTTCTTT.